The 14 T cell receptor beta chains listed next were all sequenced from one sample in a study of blood T cell repertoires in COVID-19. Here immunoSEQ multiplex PCR was the method, and the copy in TCRdb shows in-frame clones only, minus some. The sample contains about 180,000 clones, about 91% of which appear only once. The sequencing sample was made of peripheral blood. The source is a woman aged 50 to 65 with acute or convalescent COVID-19.

The rearrangement links TRBV4-1 to TRBJ2-3, with 9 bases identical to TRBD2. Germline values: CDR1 MGHRA, CDR2 YSYEKL. V lost 6 bases, J lost 0 bases, and 7 bases stayed unmatched. The CDR3 is 16 amino acids. The CDR3 DNA sequence: TGCGCCAGCAGAGATCTAGCGGGGCCTAGCACAGATACGCAGTATTTT. Protein: CASRDLAGPSTDTQYF.

The chain employs TRBV7-9 and TRBJ1-3; no definite D call. The CDR3 totals 16 residues. V was clipped by 1 base and J by 0 bases, with 10 bases between them. The germline V gene encodes CDR1 SEHNR and CDR2 FQNEAQ (reference sequence). Here the CDR3 DNA reads TGTGCCAGCAGCTTAGAACTCTCTCGCTCTGGAAACACCATATATTTT. Amino acids: CASSLELSRSGNTIYF.

J is TRBJ2-1 and V is TRBV9; 9 nucleotides line up with TRBD2. From germline, CDR1 is SGDLS and CDR2 YYNGEE. Germline trimming cut 2 bases from V and 2 bases from J; bases unmatched to any gene: 8. This CDR3 spans 17 amino acids. DNA for the CDR3: TGTGCCAGCAGCGTTAGCGGGAGCTGGGGCGCCTACAATGAGCAGTTCTTC. Residues: CASSVSGSWGAYNEQFF.

This chain joins TRBV20-1 and TRBJ2-3; 9 bases fit TRBD2. The CDR3 contains 15 residues. The V segment lost 3 bases and the J segment 2 bases; nucleotides outside the gene matches: 6. Germline assignment: CDR1 DFQATT and CDR2 SNEGSKA (reference sequence). The CDR3 protein is CSASLSGRFTDTQYF. For the CDR3, the DNA is TGCAGTGCTAGTCTAAGCGGGAGGTTCACAGATACGCAGTATTTT.

This clone was detected only a few times. CDR3: CASSRQTGVGYTF. For the CDR3, the DNA is TGTGCCAGCAGCCGGCAGACAGGGGTCGGCTACACCTTC. The chain recombines TRBV3-1 (or the pseudogene TRBV3-2) with TRBJ1-2; 8 nucleotides align to TRBD1. Germline V gene data show CDR1 as LGHDT and CDR2 as YNNKEL (reference sequence). The CDR3 runs to 13 residues. The ends lost 4 bases at V and 8 bases at J; junction bases unmatched: 6.

The chain carries TRBV7-2 and TRBJ2-7, with 7 bases identical to TRBD1. The germline CDR1 and CDR2 sequences are SGHTA and FQGNSA. The CDR3 loop spans 13 amino acids. Trimming removed 5 bases from V and 5 bases from J; junction bases left unmatched: 6. In nucleotides, the CDR3 is TGTGCCAGCAGCCCTACAGGGGTCCACGAGCAGTACTTC. It codes for CASSPTGVHEQYF.

V usage is TRBV7-8 and J usage is TRBJ2-1; 7 bases line up with TRBD1. CDR1 is SGHVS and CDR2 is FQNEAQ in the germline V gene. The CDR3 extends over 15 amino acids. Trimming removed 5 bases from V and 3 bases from J; junction bases left unmatched: 7. The CDR3 loop reads CASSVDRRLYNEQFF. Here the CDR3 DNA reads TGTGCCAGCAGCGTGGACAGGAGACTCTACAATGAGCAGTTCTTC. Based on the CDR3 plus reference TRBV7-8 and TRBJ2-1, the full variable domain is GAGVSQSPRYKVAKRGQDVALRCDPISGHVSLFWYQQALGQGPEFLTYFQNEAQLDKSGLPSDRFFAERPEGSVSTLKIQRTQQEDSAVYLCASSVDRRLYNEQFFGPGTRLTVL.

The chain links TRBV24-1 to TRBJ1-2, with no clear D. Trimming pared 5 bases from V and 2 bases from J, leaving 8 bases between. Germline V gene sequence: CDR1 KGHDR, CDR2 SFDVKD. This CDR3 is 13 amino acids long. The CDR3 nucleotides are TGTGCCACCAGTGTCGGAGGGAACTATGGCTACACCTTC. Translation: CATSVGGNYGYTF.

The J gene is TRBJ1-1, the V gene TRBV6-5; 10 bases are a match to TRBD1. The CDR3 length is 14 residues. Germline CDR1 and CDR2: MNHEY and SVGAGI. The V segment lost 2 bases and the J segment 5 bases; nucleotides outside the gene matches: 2. The CDR3 coding sequence is TGTGCCAGCAGTTACCGACAGGGGGCGACTGAAGCTTTCTTT. Its protein is CASSYRQGATEAFF.

The chain carries TRBV5-6 and TRBJ1-4; D gene uncertain. The germline CDR1 and CDR2 sequences are SGHDT and YYEEEE. The V end was cut by 4 bases, the J end by 10 bases, with 17 bases between. The CDR3 is made up of 14 amino acids. For the CDR3, the DNA is TGTGCCAGCAGCCCGAAGACAACCTACGGAAAACTGTTTTTT. Translation gives CASSPKTTYGKLFF.

The chain has TRBV6-5 and TRBJ1-4; 7 positions match TRBD1. The germline gives CDR1 MNHEY, CDR2 SVGAGI. The CDR3 covers 15 residues. V dropped 2 bases and J dropped 8; count of bases not matched to a gene: 8. CDR3 DNA: TGTGCCAGCAGTTACCTAGGGGGCGGGCGGGAAAAACTGTTTTTT. Translated: CASSYLGGGREKLFF.

As concerns this clone: An end of the junction does not agree with germline; a read error may underlie this. V gene TRBV7-2 combines with J gene TRBJ2-1; no clear D. Germline CDR1 SGHTA, CDR2 FQGNSA. CDR3 size: 15 residues. The CDR3 protein is CASRSHPSSYNERFF. CDR3 bases: TGTGCCAGCCGAAGTCACCCGAGCTCCTACAATGAGCGGTTCTTC.

The J gene is TRBJ2-5, the V gene TRBV4-1; 16 nucleotides agree with TRBD2. The CDR3 is 20 amino acids. V gave up 3 bases and J gave up 4 bases; unmatched junction bases: 14. Germline V gene sequence: CDR1 MGHRA, CDR2 YSYEKL. For the CDR3, the DNA is TGCGCCAGCAGCCATCCCGTCCCGGGACTAGCGGGGGGGCTGCGAGAGACCCAGTACTTC. This codes for CASSHPVPGLAGGLRETQYF.

The chain couples TRBV6-5 to TRBJ2-1, with D perhaps TRBD2 (5 bases). CDR1 is MNHEY, CDR2 SVGAGI, per germline. This CDR3 is 13 amino acids long. V lost 0 bases and J lost 9, with 9 bases in between. CDR3 in DNA: TGTGCCAGCAGTTACTCCGGGAAAGGTGAGCAGTTCTTC. Its protein is CASSYSGKGEQFF.